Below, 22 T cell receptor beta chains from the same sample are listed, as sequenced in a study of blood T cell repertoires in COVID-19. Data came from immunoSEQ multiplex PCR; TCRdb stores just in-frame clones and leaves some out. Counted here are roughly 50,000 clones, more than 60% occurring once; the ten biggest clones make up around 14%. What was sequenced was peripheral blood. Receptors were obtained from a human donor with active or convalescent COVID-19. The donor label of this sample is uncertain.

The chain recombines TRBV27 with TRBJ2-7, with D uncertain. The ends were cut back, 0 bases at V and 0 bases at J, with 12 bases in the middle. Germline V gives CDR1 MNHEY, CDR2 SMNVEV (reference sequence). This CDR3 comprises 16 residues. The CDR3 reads CASSLSTRLSSYEQYF. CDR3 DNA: TGTGCCAGCAGTTTATCGACCAGGTTGAGCTCCTACGAGCAGTACTTC.

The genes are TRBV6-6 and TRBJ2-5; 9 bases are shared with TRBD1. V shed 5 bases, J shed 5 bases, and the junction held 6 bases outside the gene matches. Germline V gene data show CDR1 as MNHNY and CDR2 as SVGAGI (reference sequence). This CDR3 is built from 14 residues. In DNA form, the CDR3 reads TGTGCCAGCAGTGTCGGGACAGGGTCGGAGACCCAGTACTTC. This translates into CASSVGTGSETQYF.

The CDR3 is CASIDLGLNTEAFF. For the CDR3, the DNA is TGTGCCAGCATCGACCTAGGACTAAACACTGAAGCTTTCTTT. This chain connects TRBV7-2 to TRBJ1-1, with no clear D. The V end was cut by 7 bases, the J end by 2 bases, with 14 bases between. In germline, CDR1 is SGHTA, CDR2 FQGNSA. The CDR3 sequence is 14 residues long.

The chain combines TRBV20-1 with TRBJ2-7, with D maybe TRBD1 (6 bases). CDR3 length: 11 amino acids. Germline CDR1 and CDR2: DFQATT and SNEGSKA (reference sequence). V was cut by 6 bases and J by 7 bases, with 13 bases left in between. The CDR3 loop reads CSAHRVREQYF. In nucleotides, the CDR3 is TGCAGTGCCCACAGGGTTCGGGAGCAGTACTTC.

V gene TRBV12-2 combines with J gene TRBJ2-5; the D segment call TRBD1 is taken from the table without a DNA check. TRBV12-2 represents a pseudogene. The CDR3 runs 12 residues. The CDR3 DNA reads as TGTGCAGGACAGGGGGATGGGGAGACCCAGTACTTC. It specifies CAGQGDGETQYF.

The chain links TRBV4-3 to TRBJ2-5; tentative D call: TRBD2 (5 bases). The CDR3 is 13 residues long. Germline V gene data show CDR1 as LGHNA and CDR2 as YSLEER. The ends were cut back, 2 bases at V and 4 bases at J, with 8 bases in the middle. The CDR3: CASSQQEAETQYF. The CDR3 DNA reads TGCGCCAGCAGCCAACAGGAGGCAGAGACCCAGTACTTC.

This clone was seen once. Here the CDR3 DNA reads TGCAGTGCTAGTTGGGGACTAGCGGGTACTGGGAGGTACGAGCAGTACTTC. Translating it yields CSASWGLAGTGRYEQYF. The rearrangement uses TRBV20-1 and TRBJ2-7, with TRBD2 matching 12 bases. CDR3 length: 17 residues. The trim removed 3 bases at V and 4 bases at J, leaving 13 bases unmatched. Germline CDR1 and CDR2: DFQATT and SNEGSKA (reference sequence).

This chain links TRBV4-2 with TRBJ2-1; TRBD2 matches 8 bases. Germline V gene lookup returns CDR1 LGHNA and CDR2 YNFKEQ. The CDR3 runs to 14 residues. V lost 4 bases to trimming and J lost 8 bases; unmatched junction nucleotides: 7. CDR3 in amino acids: CASSLTSARDEQFF. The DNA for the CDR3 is TGTGCCAGCAGCCTGACTAGCGCGAGAGATGAGCAGTTCTTC.

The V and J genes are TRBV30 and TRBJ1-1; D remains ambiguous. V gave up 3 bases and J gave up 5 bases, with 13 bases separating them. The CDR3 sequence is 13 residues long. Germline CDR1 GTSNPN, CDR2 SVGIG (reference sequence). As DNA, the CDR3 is TGTGCCTGGAGCACGGGGTTGAGGACTGAAGCTTTCTTT. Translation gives CAWSTGLRTEAFF.

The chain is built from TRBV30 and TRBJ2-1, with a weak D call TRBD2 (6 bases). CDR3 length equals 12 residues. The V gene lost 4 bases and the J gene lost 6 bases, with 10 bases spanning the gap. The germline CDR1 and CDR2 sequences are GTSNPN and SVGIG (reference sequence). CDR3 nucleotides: TGTGCCTGGACTAGCGTCAGCAATGAGCAGTTCTTC. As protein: CAWTSVSNEQFF.

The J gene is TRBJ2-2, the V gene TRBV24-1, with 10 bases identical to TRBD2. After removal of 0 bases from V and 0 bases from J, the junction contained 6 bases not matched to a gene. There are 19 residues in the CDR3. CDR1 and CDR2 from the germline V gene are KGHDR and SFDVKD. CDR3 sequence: CATSDLGLADSANTGELFF. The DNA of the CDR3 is TGTGCCACCAGTGATTTGGGACTAGCGGACTCCGCGAACACCGGGGAGCTGTTTTTT.

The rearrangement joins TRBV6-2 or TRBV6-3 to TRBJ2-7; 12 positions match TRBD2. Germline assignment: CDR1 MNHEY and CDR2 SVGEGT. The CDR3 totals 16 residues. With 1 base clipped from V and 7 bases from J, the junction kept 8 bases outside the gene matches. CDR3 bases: TGTGCCAGCAGTTACTTGGACCTTGGACTAGCGGGAGAGCAGTACTTC. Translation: CASSYLDLGLAGEQYF.

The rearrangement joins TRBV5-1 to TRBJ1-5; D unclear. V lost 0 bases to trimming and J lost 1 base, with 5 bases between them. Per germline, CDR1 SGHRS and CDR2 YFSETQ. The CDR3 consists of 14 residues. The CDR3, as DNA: TGCGCCAGCAGCTTGGGAGAGAGCAATCAGCCCCAGCATTTT. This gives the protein CASSLGESNQPQHF.

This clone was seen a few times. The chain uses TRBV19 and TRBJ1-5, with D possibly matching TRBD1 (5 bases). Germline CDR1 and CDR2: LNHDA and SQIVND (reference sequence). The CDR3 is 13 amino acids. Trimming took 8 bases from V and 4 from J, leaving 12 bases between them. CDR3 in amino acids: CASGGAGNQPQHF. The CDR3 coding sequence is TGTGCCAGTGGAGGGGCAGGGAATCAGCCCCAGCATTTT.

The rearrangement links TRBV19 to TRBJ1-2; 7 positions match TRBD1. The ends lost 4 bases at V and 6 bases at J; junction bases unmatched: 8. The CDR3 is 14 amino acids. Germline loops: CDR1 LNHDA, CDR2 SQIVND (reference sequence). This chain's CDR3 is CASSKGTERDGYTF. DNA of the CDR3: TGTGCCAGTAGTAAAGGGACAGAAAGGGATGGCTACACCTTC.

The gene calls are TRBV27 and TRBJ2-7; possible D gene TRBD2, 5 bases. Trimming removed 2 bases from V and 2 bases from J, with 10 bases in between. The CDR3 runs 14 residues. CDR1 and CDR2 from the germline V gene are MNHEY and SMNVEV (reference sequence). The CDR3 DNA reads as TGTGCCAGCAGTTTAGAAGCGGACCCCTACGAGCAGTACTTC. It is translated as CASSLEADPYEQYF.

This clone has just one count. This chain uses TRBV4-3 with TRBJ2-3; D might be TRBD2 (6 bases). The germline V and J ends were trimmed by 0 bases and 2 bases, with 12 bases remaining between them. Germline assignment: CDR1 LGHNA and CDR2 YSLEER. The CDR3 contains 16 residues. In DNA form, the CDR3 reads TGCGCCAGCAGCCAAGAGGTGGGACTTCCCACAGATACGCAGTATTTT. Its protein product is CASSQEVGLPTDTQYF.

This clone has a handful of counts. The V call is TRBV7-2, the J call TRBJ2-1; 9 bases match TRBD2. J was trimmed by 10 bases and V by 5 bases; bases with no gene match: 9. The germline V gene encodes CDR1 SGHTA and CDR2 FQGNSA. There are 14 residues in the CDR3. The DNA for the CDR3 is TGTGCCAGCAGCCCCCCACGCGGGAGGGTGGAGCAGTTCTTC. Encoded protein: CASSPPRGRVEQFF.

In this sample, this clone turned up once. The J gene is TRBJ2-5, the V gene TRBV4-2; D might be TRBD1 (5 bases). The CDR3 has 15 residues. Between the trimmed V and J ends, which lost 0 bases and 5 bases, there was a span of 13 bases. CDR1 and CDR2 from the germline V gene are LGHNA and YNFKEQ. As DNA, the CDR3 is TGTGCCAGCAGCCAAGAAAGGGGAAACGGGGAGACCCAGTACTTC. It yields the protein CASSQERGNGETQYF.

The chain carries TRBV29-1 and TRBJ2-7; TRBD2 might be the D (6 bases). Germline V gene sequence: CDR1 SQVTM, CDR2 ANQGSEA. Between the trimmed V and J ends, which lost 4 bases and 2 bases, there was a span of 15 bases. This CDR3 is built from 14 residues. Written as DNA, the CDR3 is TGCAGCGTTGGTTTAGCGGTAACACCCTACGAGCAGTACTTC. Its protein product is CSVGLAVTPYEQYF.

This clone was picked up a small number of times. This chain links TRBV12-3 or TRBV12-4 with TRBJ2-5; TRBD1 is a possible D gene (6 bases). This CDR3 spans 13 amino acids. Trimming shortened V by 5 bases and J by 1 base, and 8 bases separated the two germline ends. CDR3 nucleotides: TGTGCCAGCAGTCGGACAGCCCAAGAGACCCAGTACTTC. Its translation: CASSRTAQETQYF.

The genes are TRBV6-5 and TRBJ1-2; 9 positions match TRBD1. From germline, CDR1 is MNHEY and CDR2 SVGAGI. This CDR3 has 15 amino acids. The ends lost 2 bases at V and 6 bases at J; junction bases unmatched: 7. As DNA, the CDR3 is TGTGCCAGCAGTTACAGTCGGACAGGGGTTAATGGCTACACCTTC. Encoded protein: CASSYSRTGVNGYTF.